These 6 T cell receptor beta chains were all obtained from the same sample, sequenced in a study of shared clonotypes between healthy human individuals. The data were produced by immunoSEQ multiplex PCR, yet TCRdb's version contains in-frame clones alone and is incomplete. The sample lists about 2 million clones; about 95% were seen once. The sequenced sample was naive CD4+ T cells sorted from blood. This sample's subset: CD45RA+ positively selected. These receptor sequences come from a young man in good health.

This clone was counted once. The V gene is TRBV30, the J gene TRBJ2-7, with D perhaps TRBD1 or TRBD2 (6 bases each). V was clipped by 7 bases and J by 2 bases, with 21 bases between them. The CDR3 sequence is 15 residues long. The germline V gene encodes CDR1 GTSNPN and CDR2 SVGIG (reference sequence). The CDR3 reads CASTRGPTPTYEQYF. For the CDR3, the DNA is TGTGCCTCCACTCGGGGGCCCACTCCTACCTACGAGCAGTACTTC.

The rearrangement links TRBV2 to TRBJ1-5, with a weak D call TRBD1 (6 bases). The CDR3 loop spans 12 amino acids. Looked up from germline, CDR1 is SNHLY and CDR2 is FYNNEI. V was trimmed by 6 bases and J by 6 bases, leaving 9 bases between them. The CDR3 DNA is TGTGCCAGCAGGCAGGGGCTTCAGCCCCAGCATTTT. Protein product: CASRQGLQPQHF.

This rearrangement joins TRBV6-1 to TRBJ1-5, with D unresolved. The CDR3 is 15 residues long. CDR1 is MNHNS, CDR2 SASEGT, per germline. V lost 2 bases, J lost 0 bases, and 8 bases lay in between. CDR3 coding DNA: TGTGCCAGCAGTGAAAGACTCAGTAGCAATCAGCCCCAGCATTTT. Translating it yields CASSERLSSNQPQHF.

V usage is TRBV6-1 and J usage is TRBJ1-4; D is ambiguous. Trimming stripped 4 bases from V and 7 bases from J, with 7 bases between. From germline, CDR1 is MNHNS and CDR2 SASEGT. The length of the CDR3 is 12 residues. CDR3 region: CASSGPGEKLFF. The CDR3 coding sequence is TGTGCCAGCAGTGGGCCGGGTGAAAAACTGTTTTTT.

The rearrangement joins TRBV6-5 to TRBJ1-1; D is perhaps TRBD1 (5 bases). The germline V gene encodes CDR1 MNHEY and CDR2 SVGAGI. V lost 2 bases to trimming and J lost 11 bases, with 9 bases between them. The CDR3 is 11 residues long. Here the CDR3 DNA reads TGTGCCAGCAGTTACGGGGGGTTCGCTTTCTTT. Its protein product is CASSYGGFAFF.

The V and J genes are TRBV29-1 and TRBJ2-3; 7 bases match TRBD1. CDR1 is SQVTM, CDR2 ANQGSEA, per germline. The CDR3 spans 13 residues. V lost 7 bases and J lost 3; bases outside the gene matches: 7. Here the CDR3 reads CSAGVQGTDTQYF. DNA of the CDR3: TGCAGCGCCGGGGTACAGGGGACAGATACGCAGTATTTT.